This T cell receptor beta chain was sequenced during a study of identical twins. MiXCR, run by TCRdb on the 5' RACE reads, gives a single entry per CDR3 protein. This sample has about 700,000 distinct CDR3 sequences, with roughly 6% found just once. Germline CDR1 reads MNHEY; CDR2 reads SVGAGI. Trimming at V came to 5 bases and at J to 9 bases, leaving 3 bases not matched to a gene. The CDR3 contains 12 residues. This clonotype came up a few times. Sequencing used naive T cells sorted from blood. This sequence originates from a man aged 18 to 30 in good health. The chain combines TRBV6-5 with TRBJ2-2; TRBD1 matches 7 bases. CDR3 loop: CASSKQGWELFF. CDR3 DNA: TGTGCCAGCAGTAAACAGGGGTGGGAGCTGTTTTTT.